This TCR beta chain was profiled in a study of cytomegalovirus exposure and HLA in healthy donors. PCR amplification relied on 60 Vbeta primers (plus 13 Jbeta primers). TCRdb's copy holds only in-frame clones and misses some; the assay was immunoSEQ multiplex PCR. This table has just over 200,000 clones, approximately 78% appearing once. Germline lookup yields CDR1 MNHEY and CDR2 SVGAGI. Trimming shortened V by 6 bases and J by 2 bases, and 13 bases separated the two germline ends. The CDR3 consists of 14 residues. Sequenced material: PBMCs. This clonotype was sampled from a woman aged 40 to 49 in good health and CMV-seronegative. This sequence joins TRBV6-5 and TRBJ1-1, with TRBD1 as a possible D gene (6 bases). The CDR3 here is CASRADRSNTEAFF. In DNA form, the CDR3 reads TGTGCCAGCAGGGCGGACAGATCAAACACTGAAGCTTTCTTT.